This TCR beta chain appears in the sequencing data of a study of CD8+ T cells in alopecia areata. Across the study: Dosing spanned 6 to 18 months on tofacitinib, then 6 months off drug. General study findings and limits: Relative to mice, TCR sharing across patients was less clear, a difference possibly HLA-related.

As to this clone: Its antigen is unidentified.

PBMCs served as the source from which CD4+ and CD8+ T cells were sorted. Extracted RNA was reverse transcribed, and the resulting cDNA served as sequencing template. Using immunoSEQ multiplex PCR, the repertoire was profiled, and TCRdb retains in-frame clones only, with some absent. Here the sample spans some 170,000 clones, about 67% being singletons. The TCR sequence derives from a human donor with alopecia areata. This specimen was CD8+ T cells sorted from blood, taken at week 0.

The CDR3 DNA sequence: TGTGCCAGCAGCTTCAACTGGAACACCGGGGAGCTGTTTTTT. This codes for CASSFNWNTGELFF. V and J are TRBV13 and TRBJ2-2; D uncertain. The CDR3 covers 14 residues. Germline lookup yields CDR1 PRHDT and CDR2 FYEKMQ (reference sequence). With 3 bases removed from V and 1 base from J, the gap between germline ends came to 6 bases.